This T cell receptor beta chain was observed in a study of blood T cell repertoires in COVID-19. Looking at the study overall: Sites in the United States, Italy and Spain provided acute and convalescent COVID-19 samples.

Participants' reported clinical history set cohort assignment. CDR3 length: 13 amino acids. J was trimmed by 1 base and V by 7 bases; bases with no gene match: 2. Germline V gives CDR1 SNHLY, CDR2 FYNNEI. Authors' data handling: Amplifying reference gene primers gave estimates of nucleated cell counts. This table comes from immunoSEQ multiplex PCR, and its TCRdb copy is limited to in-frame clones, with some not included. V and J calls and clone size come straight from that table; D and trimming were deduced from the DNA. Counted here are about 190,000 clones, 65% to 85% occurring once; the ten biggest clones make up 3.2%.

Specimen: PBMCs or T cells enriched from blood (not recorded which). The chain employs TRBV2 and TRBJ1-2, with 8 bases aligning to TRBD1. This clonotype was sampled from a woman aged 25 to 45 who had recovered from COVID-19. CDR3 nucleotide sequence: TGTGCCAGCACCGGACAGGGTAACTATGGCTACACCTTC. It is translated as CASTGQGNYGYTF.